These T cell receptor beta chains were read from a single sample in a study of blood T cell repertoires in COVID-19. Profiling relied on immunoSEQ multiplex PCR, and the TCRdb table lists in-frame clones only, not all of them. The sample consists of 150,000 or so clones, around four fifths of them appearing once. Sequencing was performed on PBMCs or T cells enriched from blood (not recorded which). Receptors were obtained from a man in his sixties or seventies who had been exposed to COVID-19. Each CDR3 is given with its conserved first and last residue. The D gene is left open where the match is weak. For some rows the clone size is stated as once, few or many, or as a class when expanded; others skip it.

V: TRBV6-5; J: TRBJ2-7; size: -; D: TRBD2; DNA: TGTGCCAGCAGTTACTCGCCTAGCGGGGCCTACGAGCAGTACTTC; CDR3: CASSYSPSGAYEQYF
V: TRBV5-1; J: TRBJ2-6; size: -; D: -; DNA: TGCGCCAGCAGCTTGGAAGGGGAAGTAGCTGGGGCCAACGTCCTGACTTTC; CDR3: CASSLEGEVAGANVLTF
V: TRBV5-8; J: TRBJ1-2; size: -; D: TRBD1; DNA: TGTGCCAGCAGCTTATCGGTGACAGGGTGGGGCTATGGCTACACCTTC; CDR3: CASSLSVTGWGYGYTF
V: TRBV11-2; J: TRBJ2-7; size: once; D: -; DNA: TGTGCCAGCAGCCGTCGTGCAGGGCCCTACGAGCAGTACTTC; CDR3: CASSRRAGPYEQYF
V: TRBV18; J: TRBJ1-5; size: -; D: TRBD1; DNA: TGTGCCAGCAGGACAGGGCTCAATCAGCCCCAGCATTTT; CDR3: CASRTGLNQPQHF
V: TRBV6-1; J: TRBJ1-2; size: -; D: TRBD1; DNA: TGTGCCAGCAGTGACGCACAGGGGCTGGGCTACACCTTC; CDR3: CASSDAQGLGYTF
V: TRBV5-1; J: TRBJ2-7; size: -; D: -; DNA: TGCGCCAGTAGAGGACAGACTTCATCCTACGAGCAGTACTTC; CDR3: CASRGQTSSYEQYF
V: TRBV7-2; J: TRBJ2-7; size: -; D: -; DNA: TGTGCCAGCAGCCGGAACCCGACAGGACCCTACGAGCAGTACTTC; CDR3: CASSRNPTGPYEQYF
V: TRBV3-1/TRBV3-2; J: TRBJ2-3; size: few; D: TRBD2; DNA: TGTGCCAGCAGCCACGGACTAGCGCTTGCCACAGATACGCAGTATTTT; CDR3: CASSHGLALATDTQYF
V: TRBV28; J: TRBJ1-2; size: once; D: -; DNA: TGTGCCAGCGGGACGGGGGGATTTTGGTCCTATGGCTACACCTTC; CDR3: CASGTGGFWSYGYTF
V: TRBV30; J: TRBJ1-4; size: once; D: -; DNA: TGTGCCTGGAGTCGACCAGGGTCAACTAATGAAAAACTGTTTTTT; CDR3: CAWSRPGSTNEKLFF
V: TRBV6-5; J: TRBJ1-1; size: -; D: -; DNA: TGTGCCAGCAGTTACTCACCGAGTACTGAAGCTTTCTTT; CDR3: CASSYSPSTEAFF
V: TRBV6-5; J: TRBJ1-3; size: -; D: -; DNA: TGTGCCAGCAGTTTTATGGAACAGGGCGACGGAAACACCATATATTTT; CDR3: CASSFMEQGDGNTIYF
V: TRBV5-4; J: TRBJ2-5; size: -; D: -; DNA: TGTGCCAGCAGTTTGGCGGGGTACCAAGAGACCCAGTACTTC; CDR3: CASSLAGYQETQYF
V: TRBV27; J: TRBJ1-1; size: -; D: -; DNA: TGTGCCAGCAGTTGGGGCGCTTCGAACACTGAAGCTTTCTTT; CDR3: CASSWGASNTEAFF
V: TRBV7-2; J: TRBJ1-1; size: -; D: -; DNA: TGTGCCAGCAGCTTGGGGTATGGCAGGGGAGTTTTCACTGAAGCTTTCTTT; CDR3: CASSLGYGRGVFTEAFF
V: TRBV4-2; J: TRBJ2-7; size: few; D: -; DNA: TGTGCCAGCAGCCAAGCTGGGCAGGCCTACGAGCAGTACTTC; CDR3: CASSQAGQAYEQYF
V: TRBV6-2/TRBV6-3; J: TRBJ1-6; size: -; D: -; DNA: TGTGCCAGCAGTGGGGATAGGGGTGTAAATTCACCCCTCCACTTT; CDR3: CASSGDRGVNSPLHF
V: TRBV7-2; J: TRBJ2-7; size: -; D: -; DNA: TGTGCCAGCAGCTTAGATCCGGGAGCCTACGAGCAGTACTTC; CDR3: CASSLDPGAYEQYF
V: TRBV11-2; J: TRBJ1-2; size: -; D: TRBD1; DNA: TGTGCCAGCAGCGCCTACCGGGACAGCTTTAACTATGGCTACACCTTC; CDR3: CASSAYRDSFNYGYTF
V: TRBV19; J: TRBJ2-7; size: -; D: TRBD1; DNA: TGTGCCAGTAGTATCGGGACAGCCTACGAGCAGTACTTC; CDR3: CASSIGTAYEQYF
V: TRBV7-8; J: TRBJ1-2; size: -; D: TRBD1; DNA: TGTGCCAGCAGCTCACAGGGGGCGGGAAACTATGGCTACACCTTC; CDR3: CASSSQGAGNYGYTF
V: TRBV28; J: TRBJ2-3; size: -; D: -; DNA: TGTGCCAGCAGTCCTCTAAGAGATACGCAGTATTTT; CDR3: CASSPLRDTQYF
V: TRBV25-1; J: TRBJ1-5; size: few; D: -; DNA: TGTGCCAGCAGGGAAACAGGGTTCGATCAGCCCCAGCATTTT; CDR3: CASRETGFDQPQHF
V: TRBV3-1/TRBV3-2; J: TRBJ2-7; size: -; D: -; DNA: TGTGCCAGCAGCCAAGCTGATCTTGCGGGGCAGTACTTC; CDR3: CASSQADLAGQYF
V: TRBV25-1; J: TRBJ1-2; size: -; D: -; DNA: TGTGCCAGCAGTCGGGGAGCTAACTATGGCTACACCTTC; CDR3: CASSRGANYGYTF
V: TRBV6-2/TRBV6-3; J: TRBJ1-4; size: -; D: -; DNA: TGTGCCAGCAGTTACTCGATTCAGGGTAATGAAAAACTGTTTTTT; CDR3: CASSYSIQGNEKLFF
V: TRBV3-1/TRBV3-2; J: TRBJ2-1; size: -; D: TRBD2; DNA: TGTGCCAGCAGCCAAATCAGCGGGATTCAGTTCTTC; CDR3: CASSQISGIQFF
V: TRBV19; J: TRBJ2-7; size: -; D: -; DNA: TGTGCCAGTGGAACAGGGATCTACGAGCAGTACTTC; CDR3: CASGTGIYEQYF
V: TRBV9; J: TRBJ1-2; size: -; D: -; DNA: TGTGCCAGCAGCGACCTAGGGGGTCCCGATGGCTACACCTTC; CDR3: CASSDLGGPDGYTF
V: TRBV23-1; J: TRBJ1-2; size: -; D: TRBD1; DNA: TGCGCCAGCAGTCAATCTCCTGGGACAGGGAGGCGCTATGGCTACACCTTC; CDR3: CASSQSPGTGRRYGYTF
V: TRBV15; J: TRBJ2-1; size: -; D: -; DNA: TGTGCCACCAGCGCGAGGGGAGGTTCAGTAGCCTACAATGAGCAGTTCTTC; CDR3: CATSARGGSVAYNEQFF
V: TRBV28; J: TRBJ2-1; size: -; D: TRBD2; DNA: TGTGCCAGCAGACAACTAGCGGGAGGGCCTCGAGGGTTCTTC; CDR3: CASRQLAGGPRGFF
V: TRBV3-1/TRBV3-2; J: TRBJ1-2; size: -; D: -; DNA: TGTGCCAGCAGCCCAAACCAACCGCGGCAGCTTGGCTACACCTTC; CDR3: CASSPNQPRQLGYTF
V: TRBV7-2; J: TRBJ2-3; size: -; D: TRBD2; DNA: TGTGCCAGCAGGACAGCGGGGGGGCCCTCAGATACGCAGTATTTT; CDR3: CASRTAGGPSDTQYF
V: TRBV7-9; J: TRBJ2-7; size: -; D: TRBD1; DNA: TGTGCCAGCAGCTTATCCGGGACAGGGAACTACGAGCAGTACTTC; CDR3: CASSLSGTGNYEQYF
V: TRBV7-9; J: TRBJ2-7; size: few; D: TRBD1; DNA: TGTGCCAGCCGGGACAGTACCTACGAGCAGTACTTC; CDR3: CASRDSTYEQYF
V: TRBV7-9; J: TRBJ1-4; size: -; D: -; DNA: TGTGCCAGCAGCCCGATGGGGGGTGGAAAACTGTTTTTT; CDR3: CASSPMGGGKLFF
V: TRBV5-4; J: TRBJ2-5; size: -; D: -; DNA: TGTGCCAGCAGCTTGGTGGCTCCCCTTGAAGAGACCCAGTACTTC; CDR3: CASSLVAPLEETQYF
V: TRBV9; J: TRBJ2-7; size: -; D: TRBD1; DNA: TGTGCCAGCAGTCGGGACAGGGCCTACGAGCAGTACTTC; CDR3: CASSRDRAYEQYF
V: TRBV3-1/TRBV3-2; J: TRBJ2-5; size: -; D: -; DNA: TGTGCCAGCAGCCAAGGACAGACTCAAGAGACCCAGTACTTC; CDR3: CASSQGQTQETQYF